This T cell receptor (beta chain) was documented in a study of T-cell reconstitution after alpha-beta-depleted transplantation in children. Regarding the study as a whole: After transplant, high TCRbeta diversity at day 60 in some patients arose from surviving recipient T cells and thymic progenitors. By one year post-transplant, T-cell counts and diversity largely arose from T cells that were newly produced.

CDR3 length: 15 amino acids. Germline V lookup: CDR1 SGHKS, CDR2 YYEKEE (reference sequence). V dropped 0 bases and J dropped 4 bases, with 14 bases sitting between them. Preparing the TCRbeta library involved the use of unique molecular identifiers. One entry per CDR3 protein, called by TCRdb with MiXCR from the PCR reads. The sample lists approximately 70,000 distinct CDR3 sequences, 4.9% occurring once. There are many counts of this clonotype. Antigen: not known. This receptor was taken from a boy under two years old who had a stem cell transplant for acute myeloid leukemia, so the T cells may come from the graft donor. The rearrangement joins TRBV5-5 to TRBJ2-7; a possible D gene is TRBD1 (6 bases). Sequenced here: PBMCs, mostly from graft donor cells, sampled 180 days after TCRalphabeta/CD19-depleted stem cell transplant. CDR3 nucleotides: TGTGCCAGCAGCTTGGCCTTACAGGGCGCTTACGAGCAGTACTTC. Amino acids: CASSLALQGAYEQYF. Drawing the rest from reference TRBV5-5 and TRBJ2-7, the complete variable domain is DAGVTQSPTHLIKTRGQQVTLRCSPISGHKSVSWYQQVLGQGPQFIFQYYEKEERGRGNFPDRFSARQFPNYSSELNVNALLLGDSALYLCASSLALQGAYEQYFGPGTRLTVT.